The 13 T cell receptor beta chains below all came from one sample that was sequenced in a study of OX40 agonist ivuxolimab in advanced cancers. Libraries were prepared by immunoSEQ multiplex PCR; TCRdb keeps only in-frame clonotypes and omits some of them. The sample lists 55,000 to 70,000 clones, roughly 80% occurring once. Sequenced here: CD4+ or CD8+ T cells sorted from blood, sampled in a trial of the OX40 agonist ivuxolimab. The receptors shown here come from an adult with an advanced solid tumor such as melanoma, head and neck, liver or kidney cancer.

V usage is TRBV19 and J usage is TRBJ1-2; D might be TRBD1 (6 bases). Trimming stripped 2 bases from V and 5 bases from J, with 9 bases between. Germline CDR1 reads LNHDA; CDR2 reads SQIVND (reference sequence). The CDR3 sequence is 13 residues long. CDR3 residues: CASSIRGIYGYTF. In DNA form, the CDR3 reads TGTGCCAGTAGTATAAGGGGGATATATGGCTACACCTTC. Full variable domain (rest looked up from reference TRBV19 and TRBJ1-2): DGGITQSPKYLFRKEGQNVTLSCEQNLNHDAMYWYRQDPGQGLRLIYYSQIVNDFQKGDIAEGYSVSREKKESFPLTVTSAQKNPTAFYLCASSIRGIYGYTFGSGTRLTVV.

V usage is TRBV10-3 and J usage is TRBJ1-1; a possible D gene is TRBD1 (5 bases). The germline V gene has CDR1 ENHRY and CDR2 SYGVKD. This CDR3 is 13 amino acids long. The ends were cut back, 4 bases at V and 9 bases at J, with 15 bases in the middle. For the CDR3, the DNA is TGTGCCATCAGTGGCTCCCAGGGATCAAAAGCTTTCTTT. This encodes CAISGSQGSKAFF.

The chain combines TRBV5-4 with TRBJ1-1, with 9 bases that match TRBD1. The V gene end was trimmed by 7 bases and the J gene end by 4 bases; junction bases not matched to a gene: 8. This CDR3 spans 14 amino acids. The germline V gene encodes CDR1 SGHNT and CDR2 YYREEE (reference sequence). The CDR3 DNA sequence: TGTGCCAGCGGCCGGACAGGGGTTGGCACTGAAGCTTTCTTT. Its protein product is CASGRTGVGTEAFF.

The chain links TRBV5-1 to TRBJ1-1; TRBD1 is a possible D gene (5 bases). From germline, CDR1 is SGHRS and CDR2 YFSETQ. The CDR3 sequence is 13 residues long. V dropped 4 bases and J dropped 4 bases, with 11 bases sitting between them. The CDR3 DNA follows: TGCGCCAGCAGCCCGGGACTCGGCACTGAAGCTTTCTTT. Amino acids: CASSPGLGTEAFF.

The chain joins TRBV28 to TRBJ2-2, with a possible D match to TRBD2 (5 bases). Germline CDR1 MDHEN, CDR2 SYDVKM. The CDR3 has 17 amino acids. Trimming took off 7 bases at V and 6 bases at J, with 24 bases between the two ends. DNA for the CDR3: TGTGCCAGCACAGCCCTACTAGACCCAGTGAGGCCCGGGGAGCTGTTTTTT. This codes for CASTALLDPVRPGELFF.

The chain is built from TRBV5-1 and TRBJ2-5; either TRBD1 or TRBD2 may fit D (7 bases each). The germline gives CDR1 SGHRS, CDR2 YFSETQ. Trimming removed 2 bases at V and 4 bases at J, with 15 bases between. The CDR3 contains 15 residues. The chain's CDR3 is CASSFEQGRGETQYF. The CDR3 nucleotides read TGCGCCAGCAGCTTCGAACAGGGGAGGGGAGAGACCCAGTACTTC.

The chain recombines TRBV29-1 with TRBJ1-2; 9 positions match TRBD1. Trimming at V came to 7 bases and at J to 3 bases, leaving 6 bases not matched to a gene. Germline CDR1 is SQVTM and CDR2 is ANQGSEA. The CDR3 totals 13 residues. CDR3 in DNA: TGCAGCGCCTTGACAGGGGGGGACTATGGCTACACCTTC. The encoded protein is CSALTGGDYGYTF.

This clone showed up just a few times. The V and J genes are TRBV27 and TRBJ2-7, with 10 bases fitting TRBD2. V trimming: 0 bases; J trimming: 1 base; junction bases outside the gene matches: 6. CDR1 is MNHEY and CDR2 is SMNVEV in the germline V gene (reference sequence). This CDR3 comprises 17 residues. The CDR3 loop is CASSLSRSGGASYEQYF. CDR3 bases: TGTGCCAGCAGTTTATCGAGGAGCGGGGGGGCTTCCTACGAGCAGTACTTC.

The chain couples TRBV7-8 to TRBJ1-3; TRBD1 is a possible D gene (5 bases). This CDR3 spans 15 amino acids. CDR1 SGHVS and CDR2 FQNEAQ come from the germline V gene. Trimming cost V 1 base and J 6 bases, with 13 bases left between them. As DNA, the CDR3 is TGTGCCAGCAGCTTAGAACGACAGCCAGCAAACACCATATATTTT. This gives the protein CASSLERQPANTIYF.

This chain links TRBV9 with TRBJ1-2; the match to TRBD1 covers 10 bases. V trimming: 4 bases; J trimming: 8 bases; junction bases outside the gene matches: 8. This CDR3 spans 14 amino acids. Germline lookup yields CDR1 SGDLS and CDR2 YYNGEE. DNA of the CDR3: TGTGCCAGCAGCCTCCGGGACAGGGGCGAAGGCTACACCTTC. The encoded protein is CASSLRDRGEGYTF.

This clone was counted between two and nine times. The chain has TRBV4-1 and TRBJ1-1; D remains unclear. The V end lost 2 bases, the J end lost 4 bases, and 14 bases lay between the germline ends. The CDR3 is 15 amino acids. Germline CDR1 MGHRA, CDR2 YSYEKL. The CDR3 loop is CASSQPGFTSTEAFF. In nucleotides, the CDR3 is TGCGCCAGCAGCCAACCTGGGTTTACTAGCACTGAAGCTTTCTTT.

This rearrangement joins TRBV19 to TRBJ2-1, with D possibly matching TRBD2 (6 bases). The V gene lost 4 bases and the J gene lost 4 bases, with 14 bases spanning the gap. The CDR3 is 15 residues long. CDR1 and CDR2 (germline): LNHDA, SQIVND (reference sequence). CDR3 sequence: CASSNPGDLYNEQFF. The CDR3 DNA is TGTGCCAGTAGTAATCCGGGAGACCTATACAATGAGCAGTTCTTC.

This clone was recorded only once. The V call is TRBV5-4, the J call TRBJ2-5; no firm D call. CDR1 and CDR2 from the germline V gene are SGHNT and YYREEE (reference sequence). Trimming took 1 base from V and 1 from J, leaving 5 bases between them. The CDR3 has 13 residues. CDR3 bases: TGTGCCAGCAGCTTGAATACCCAAGAGACCCAGTACTTC. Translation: CASSLNTQETQYF.